What follows describes a single T cell receptor beta chain. Its antigen remains unidentified. CDR1 ENHRY and CDR2 SYGVKD come from the germline V gene. V shed 3 bases and J 3 bases; nucleotides not matched to a gene: 14. This CDR3 comprises 17 residues. The source of the sample is a study of Tregs in tolerant kidney transplant recipients. The study, taken as a whole, reports: Some patients' samples used different primers over time, so nucleotide sequences weren't comparable.

Unstimulated regulatory T cells (CD4+CD25+CD127-), CD4+CD25- non-regulatory cells, CD4 and CD8 cells were FACS-sorted from thawed PBMCs. The assay was immunoSEQ multiplex PCR, and TCRdb's table has in-frame clones only and misses some. The sample includes under 85,000 clones, approximately 88% seen only once; the top ten take 0.35% to 0.5%. J is TRBJ2-7 and V is TRBV10-3; 7 bases map to TRBD2. Sample: CD4+ T cells from blood, taken before the transplant. This receptor was obtained from a human donor who received a combined kidney and bone marrow transplant. CDR3 sequence: CAISEPEGGKGHYEQYF. CDR3 sequence (DNA): TGTGCCATCAGTGAACCCGAGGGAGGGAAGGGCCACTACGAGCAGTACTTC.